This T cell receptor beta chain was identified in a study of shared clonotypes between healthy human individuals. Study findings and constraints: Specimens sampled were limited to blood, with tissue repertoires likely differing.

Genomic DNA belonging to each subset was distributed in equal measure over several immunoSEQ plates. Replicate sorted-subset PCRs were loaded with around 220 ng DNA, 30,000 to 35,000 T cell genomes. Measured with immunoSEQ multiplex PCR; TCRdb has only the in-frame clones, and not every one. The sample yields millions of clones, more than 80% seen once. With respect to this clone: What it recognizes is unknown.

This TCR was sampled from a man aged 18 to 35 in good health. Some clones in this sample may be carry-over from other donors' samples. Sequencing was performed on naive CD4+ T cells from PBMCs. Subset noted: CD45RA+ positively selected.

The CDR3 DNA follows: TGTGCCAGCAGCCGGCTAGCGGGAGGGGTATTCACAGATACGCAGTATTTT. This codes for CASSRLAGGVFTDTQYF. The rearrangement links TRBV7-2 to TRBJ2-3; 12 bases agree with TRBD2. Losses at the gene ends were 5 bases for V and 2 bases for J; bases not matched to a gene: 8. In germline, CDR1 is SGHTA, CDR2 FQGNSA. There are 17 residues in the CDR3.